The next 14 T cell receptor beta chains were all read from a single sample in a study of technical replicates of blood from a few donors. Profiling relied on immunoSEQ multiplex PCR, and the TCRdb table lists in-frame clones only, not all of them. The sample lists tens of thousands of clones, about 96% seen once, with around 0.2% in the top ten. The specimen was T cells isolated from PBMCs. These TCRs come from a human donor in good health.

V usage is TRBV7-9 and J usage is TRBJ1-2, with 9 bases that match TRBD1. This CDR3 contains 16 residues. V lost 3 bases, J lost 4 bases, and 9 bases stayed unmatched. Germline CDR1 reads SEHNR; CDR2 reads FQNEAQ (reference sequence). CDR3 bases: TGTGCCAGCAGCTTGCCTCGGACAGGGGTCTCCTATGGCTACACCTTC. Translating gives CASSLPRTGVSYGYTF.

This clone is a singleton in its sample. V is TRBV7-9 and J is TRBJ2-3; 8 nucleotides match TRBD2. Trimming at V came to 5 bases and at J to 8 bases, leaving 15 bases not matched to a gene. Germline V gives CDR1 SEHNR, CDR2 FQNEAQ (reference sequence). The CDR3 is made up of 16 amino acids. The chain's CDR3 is CASSQSTSGSFGTQYF. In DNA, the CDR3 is TGTGCCAGCAGCCAGTCAACTAGCGGCTCTTTTGGTACGCAGTATTTT.

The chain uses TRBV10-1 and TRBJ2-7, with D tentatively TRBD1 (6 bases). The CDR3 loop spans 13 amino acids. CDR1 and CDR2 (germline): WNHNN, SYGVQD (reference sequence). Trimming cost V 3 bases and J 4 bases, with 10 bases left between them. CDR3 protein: CASSEYRAYEQYF. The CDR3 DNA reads TGCGCCAGCAGTGAATACAGGGCATACGAGCAGTACTTC.

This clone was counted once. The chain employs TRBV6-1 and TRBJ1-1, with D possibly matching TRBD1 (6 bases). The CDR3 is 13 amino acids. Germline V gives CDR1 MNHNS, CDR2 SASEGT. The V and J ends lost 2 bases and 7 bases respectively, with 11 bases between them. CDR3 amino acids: CASSEPRTDEAFF. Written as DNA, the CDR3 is TGTGCCAGCAGTGAACCCCGGACAGATGAAGCTTTCTTT.

The CDR3 is CASSIPLAGNAADTQYF. The CDR3 DNA reads TGCGCCAGCAGCATCCCTCTAGCGGGGAATGCCGCAGATACGCAGTATTTT. The rearrangement joins TRBV4-1 to TRBJ2-3; 9 bases agree with TRBD2. The germline V gene encodes CDR1 MGHRA and CDR2 YSYEKL. This CDR3 is 17 amino acids long. V dropped 5 bases and J dropped 4; count of bases not matched to a gene: 13.

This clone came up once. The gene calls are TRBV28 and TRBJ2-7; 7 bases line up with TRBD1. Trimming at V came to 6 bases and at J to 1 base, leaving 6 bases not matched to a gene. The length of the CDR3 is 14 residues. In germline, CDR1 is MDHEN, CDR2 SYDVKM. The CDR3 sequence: CASRTPGQSYEQYF. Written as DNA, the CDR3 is TGTGCCAGCAGAACTCCGGGACAGTCCTACGAGCAGTACTTC.

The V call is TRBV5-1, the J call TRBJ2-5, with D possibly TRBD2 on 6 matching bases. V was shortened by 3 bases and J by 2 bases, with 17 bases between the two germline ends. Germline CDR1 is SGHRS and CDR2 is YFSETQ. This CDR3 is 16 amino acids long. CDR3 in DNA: TGCGCCAGCAGCTCCAGGTGGGGGGACGGTCAAGAGACCCAGTACTTC. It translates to CASSSRWGDGQETQYF. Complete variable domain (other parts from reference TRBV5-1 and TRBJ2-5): KAGVTQTPRYLIKTRGQQVTLSCSPISGHRSVSWYQQTPGQGLQFLFEYFSETQRNKGNFPGRFSGRQFSNSRSEMNVSTLELGDSALYLCASSSRWGDGQETQYFGPGTRLLVL.

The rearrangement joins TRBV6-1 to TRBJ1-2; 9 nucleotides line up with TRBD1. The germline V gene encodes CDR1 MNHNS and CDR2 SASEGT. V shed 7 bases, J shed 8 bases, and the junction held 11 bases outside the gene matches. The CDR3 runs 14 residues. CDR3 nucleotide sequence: TGTGCCAGCACAGAACTGGGACAGGGTAGCGGCTACACCTTC. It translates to CASTELGQGSGYTF.

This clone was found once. CDR3 bases: TGTGCCAGCAGCGGAAGACAGCGGAACACTGAAGCTTTCTTT. Translation gives CASSGRQRNTEAFF. The chain links TRBV9 to TRBJ1-1, with D perhaps matching TRBD1 (5 bases). The germline V and J ends were trimmed by 3 bases and 1 base, with 10 bases remaining between them. Per germline, CDR1 SGDLS and CDR2 YYNGEE. The CDR3 runs to 14 residues.

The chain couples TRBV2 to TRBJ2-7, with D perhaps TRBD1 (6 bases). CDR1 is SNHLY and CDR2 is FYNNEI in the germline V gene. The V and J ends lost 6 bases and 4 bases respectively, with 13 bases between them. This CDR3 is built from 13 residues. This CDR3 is CASRHQGIYEQYF. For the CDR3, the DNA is TGTGCCAGCAGACACCAGGGGATATACGAGCAGTACTTC.

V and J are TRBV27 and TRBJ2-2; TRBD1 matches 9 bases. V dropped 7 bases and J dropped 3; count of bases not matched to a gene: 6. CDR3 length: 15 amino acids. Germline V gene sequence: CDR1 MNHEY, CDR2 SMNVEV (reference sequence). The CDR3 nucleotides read TGTGCCAGCACCGGGACAGGGAGGTACACCGGGGAGCTGTTTTTT. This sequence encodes CASTGTGRYTGELFF.

The DNA for the CDR3 is TGCAGTGCCGAGCGGGATACGCAGTATTTT. Protein product: CSAERDTQYF. The chain is built from TRBV20-1 and TRBJ2-3; TRBD2 is a possible D gene (5 bases). Looked up from germline, CDR1 is DFQATT and CDR2 is SNEGSKA (reference sequence). The V end lost 6 bases, the J end lost 6 bases, and 7 bases lay between the germline ends. This CDR3 has 10 residues.

CDR3 region: CASSLGRTSVGKNNEQFF. Written as DNA, the CDR3 is TGCGCCAGCAGCTTGGGGAGGACTAGCGTGGGTAAAAACAATGAGCAGTTCTTC. The genes are TRBV5-1 and TRBJ2-1; 9 bases are shared with TRBD2. The CDR3 has 18 amino acids. Per germline, CDR1 SGHRS and CDR2 YFSETQ. The trim removed 0 bases at V and 5 bases at J, leaving 12 bases unmatched.

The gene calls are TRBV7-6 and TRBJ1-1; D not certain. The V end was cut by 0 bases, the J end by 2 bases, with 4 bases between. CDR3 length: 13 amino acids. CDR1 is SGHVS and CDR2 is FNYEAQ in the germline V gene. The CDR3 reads CASSLALNTEAFF. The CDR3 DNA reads TGTGCCAGCAGCTTAGCCCTAAACACTGAAGCTTTCTTT.